This TCR beta chain was documented in a study of blood T cell repertoires in COVID-19. Overall study context: The analysed material was cDNA or gDNA that came from T cells, B-cell-depleted T cells, or PBMCs.

The assay was immunoSEQ multiplex PCR, and TCRdb's table has in-frame clones only and misses some. The sample includes 300,000 to 400,000 clones, around 86% of them seen just once. CDR3 length: 10 residues. Germline values: CDR1 SQVTM, CDR2 ANQGSEA. Between the trimmed V and J ends, which lost 6 bases and 4 bases, there was a span of 6 bases. This TCR came from a woman aged 45-65 years with COVID-19, enrolled during active disease. Sequenced material: peripheral blood. The chain uses TRBV29-1 and TRBJ1-1; D unclear. CDR3 nucleotides: TGCAGCGTGCAGGTCACTGAAGCTTTCTTT. Amino acids: CSVQVTEAFF.